These 24 T cell receptor beta chains were all obtained from the same sample, sequenced in a study of blood T cell repertoires in COVID-19. The table came from immunoSEQ multiplex PCR; TCRdb's copy has only in-frame clones and leaves some out. Among over 85,000 clones, around nine tenths were seen once, and the ten largest hold around 1.9%. Source material: peripheral blood. The receptors derive from a woman between 45 and 60 years old with COVID-19, enrolled during active disease.

This sequence joins TRBV28 and TRBJ2-5, with 8 bases that match TRBD1. CDR1 is MDHEN and CDR2 is SYDVKM in the germline V gene. The CDR3 covers 16 residues. V lost 5 bases, J lost 4 bases, and 12 bases stayed unmatched. CDR3 sequence reads: CASSPRTGPGVETQYF. The CDR3 DNA reads as TGTGCCAGCAGTCCAAGGACAGGGCCGGGCGTAGAGACCCAGTACTTC.

The chain is built from TRBV6-6 and TRBJ2-1; TRBD2 matches 9 bases. Per germline, CDR1 MNHNY and CDR2 SVGAGI (reference sequence). The CDR3 contains 14 residues. J was trimmed by 9 bases and V by 4 bases; bases with no gene match: 7. The CDR3 DNA sequence: TGTGCCAGCAGTTCGAGTAGCGGGGGTATTGAGCAGTTCTTC. Protein: CASSSSSGGIEQFF.

The chain carries TRBV6-6 and TRBJ2-2; TRBD2 matches 11 bases. V dropped 9 bases and J dropped 0; count of bases not matched to a gene: 0. From germline, CDR1 is MNHNY and CDR2 SVGAGI (reference sequence). This CDR3 has 14 amino acids. CDR3 loop: CASSGGANTGELFF. The CDR3 bases are TGTGCCAGTAGCGGGGGGGCGAACACCGGGGAGCTGTTTTTT.

V gene TRBV9 combines with J gene TRBJ1-4; D perhaps matches TRBD1 (5 bases). V shed 4 bases and J shed 8 bases, with 9 bases lying between them. This CDR3 is 12 amino acids long. Germline-derived CDR1 and CDR2 are SGDLS and YYNGEE. For the CDR3, the DNA is TGTGCCAGCAGCAGTAGGGGAGAAAAACTGTTTTTT. It translates to CASSSRGEKLFF. The entire variable domain, with the rest obtained from reference TRBV9 and TRBJ1-4, is as follows: DSGVTQTPKHLITATGQRVTLRCSPRSGDLSVYWYQQSLDQGLQFLIQYYNGEERAKGNILERFSAQQFPDLHSELNLSSLELGDSALYFCASSSRGEKLFFGSGTQLSVL.

This clone was detected once. A read error may produce the germline difference seen at one junction end. The V and J genes are TRBV11-3 and TRBJ1-1, with D maybe TRBD1 (5 bases). The length of the CDR3 is 15 residues. Per germline, CDR1 SGHNT and CDR2 YENEEA. The DNA of the CDR3 is TGTGCCAGCAGTCCTTGGAGGGGAGGGAACTCTGAAGCTTTCTTT. Encoded protein: CASSPWRGGNSEAFF.

The chain links TRBV4-3 to TRBJ2-1; D is unresolved. V was clipped by 0 bases and J by 8 bases, with 5 bases between them. This CDR3 has 12 residues. CDR1 is LGHNA, CDR2 YSLEER, per germline. The CDR3 loop is CASSQDQDEQFF. CDR3 DNA sequence: TGCGCCAGCAGCCAAGATCAGGATGAGCAGTTCTTC.

The V and J genes are TRBV4-1 and TRBJ1-1; D gene unclear. In germline, CDR1 is MGHRA, CDR2 YSYEKL. The CDR3 is made up of 15 amino acids. With 5 bases removed from V and 4 bases from J, the gap between germline ends came to 17 bases. CDR3 DNA: TGCGCCAGCAGCTACCGGGCCCAGAGCGGCACTGAAGCTTTCTTT. The encoded protein is CASSYRAQSGTEAFF.

This clone occurred once. This rearrangement joins TRBV5-1 to TRBJ2-5, with 14 bases that match TRBD2. CDR1 SGHRS and CDR2 YFSETQ come from the germline V gene. CDR3 length: 17 residues. V lost 4 bases and J lost 4; bases outside the gene matches: 9. The CDR3 spells CASSPGLAGAIVETQYF. CDR3 DNA sequence: TGCGCCAGCAGCCCGGGACTAGCGGGGGCCATAGTAGAGACCCAGTACTTC. The variable domain in full, completed from reference TRBV5-1 and TRBJ2-5, reads KAGVTQTPRYLIKTRGQQVTLSCSPISGHRSVSWYQQTPGQGLQFLFEYFSETQRNKGNFPGRFSGRQFSNSRSEMNVSTLELGDSALYLCASSPGLAGAIVETQYFGPGTRLLVL.

The V and J genes are TRBV2 and TRBJ2-5, with D tentatively TRBD2 (6 bases). The V gene lost 3 bases and the J gene lost 1 base, with 18 bases spanning the gap. The CDR3 is made up of 17 amino acids. Per the germline V gene, CDR1 is SNHLY and CDR2 is FYNNEI. CDR3 sequence: CASSEEWVAVRQETQYF. Here the CDR3 DNA reads TGTGCCAGCAGTGAGGAGTGGGTAGCGGTGCGCCAAGAGACCCAGTACTTC.

The chain couples TRBV6-2 or TRBV6-3 to TRBJ2-7; weak D call: TRBD2 (6 bases). The germline V gene has CDR1 MNHEY and CDR2 SVGEGT. Trimming removed 4 bases from V and 5 bases from J, with 15 bases in between. The CDR3 covers 14 residues. CDR3 region: CASSSLGGWNEQYF. CDR3 bases: TGTGCCAGCAGTTCCCTCGGGGGTTGGAACGAGCAGTACTTC.

The chain links TRBV7-9 to TRBJ2-3, with TRBD1 as a possible D gene (5 bases). The CDR3 is made up of 16 amino acids. Deletions cut 4 bases from V and 2 bases from J, with 16 bases between. Per germline, CDR1 SEHNR and CDR2 FQNEAQ (reference sequence). The CDR3 DNA is TGTGCCAGCAGCTCGTTTCAGGGCTCTTACACAGATACGCAGTATTTT. Amino acid sequence: CASSSFQGSYTDTQYF.

The chain links TRBV7-3 to TRBJ1-6, with 7 bases aligning to TRBD1. Trimming at V came to 5 bases and at J to 8 bases, leaving 3 bases not matched to a gene. The germline V gene has CDR1 SGHTA and CDR2 FQGTGA. CDR3 length: 13 residues. The CDR3, as DNA: TGTGCCAGCAGCGATACAGGGGATTCACCCCTCCACTTT. Protein sequence: CASSDTGDSPLHF.

The V and J genes are TRBV4-1 and TRBJ2-3; 7 bases line up with TRBD1. CDR3 size: 13 residues. Germline V CDR1 and CDR2: MGHRA, YSYEKL. The V gene end was trimmed by 2 bases and the J gene end by 5 bases; junction bases not matched to a gene: 1. The DNA for the CDR3 is TGCGCCAGCAGCCAAACAGGGGTAGATACGCAGTATTTT. Its translation is CASSQTGVDTQYF.

In DNA form, the CDR3 reads TGTGCCAGCAGCTCAGGGGTAGGAACTAATGAAAAACTGTTTTTT. This sequence encodes CASSSGVGTNEKLFF. V and J are TRBV5-4 and TRBJ1-4; D perhaps matches TRBD1 (6 bases). V gave up 3 bases and J gave up 1 base, with 10 bases separating them. The CDR3 has 15 amino acids. The germline CDR1 and CDR2 sequences are SGHNT and YYREEE (reference sequence).

The gene calls are TRBV6-1 and TRBJ1-5, with D maybe TRBD1 (6 bases). Germline V gene data show CDR1 as MNHNS and CDR2 as SASEGT. V was pared by 0 bases and J by 4 bases, with 10 bases between. CDR3 length: 15 amino acids. Here the CDR3 DNA reads TGTGCCAGCAGTGAAGCGGGACACAATAATCAGCCCCAGCATTTT. Residues: CASSEAGHNNQPQHF.

The chain combines TRBV30 with TRBJ2-2; the D is unclear. This CDR3 is 16 amino acids long. The germline V and J ends were trimmed by 0 bases and 5 bases, with 16 bases remaining between them. Germline V gene lookup returns CDR1 GTSNPN and CDR2 SVGIG (reference sequence). The CDR3 DNA reads as TGTGCCTGGAGTGTACTGAGTGGGCTGGGTACCGGGGAGCTGTTTTTT. Translating it yields CAWSVLSGLGTGELFF. The variable domain in full, completed from reference TRBV30 and TRBJ2-2, reads SQTIHQWPATLVQPVGSPLSLECTVEGTSNPNLYWYRQAAGRGLQLLFYSVGIGQISSEVPQNLSASRPQDRQFILSSKKLLLSDSGFYLCAWSVLSGLGTGELFFGEGSRLTVL.

V gene TRBV5-4 combines with J gene TRBJ2-5; the match to TRBD2 covers 10 bases. V shed 4 bases, J shed 5 bases, and the junction held 14 bases outside the gene matches. Per germline, CDR1 SGHNT and CDR2 YYREEE (reference sequence). This CDR3 has 17 amino acids. The CDR3 protein is CASSLSLAGASRETQYF. The DNA of the CDR3 is TGTGCCAGCAGCCTGAGCCTAGCGGGGGCTTCTAGGGAGACCCAGTACTTC.

This sequence joins TRBV5-1 and TRBJ1-5, with D perhaps TRBD1 (6 bases). The length of the CDR3 is 14 residues. Germline V lookup: CDR1 SGHRS, CDR2 YFSETQ. The V end was cut by 4 bases, the J end by 5 bases, with 13 bases between. The chain's CDR3 is CASSQQGGDQPQHF. Written as DNA, the CDR3 is TGCGCCAGCAGCCAACAGGGTGGTGATCAGCCCCAGCATTTT.

The chain has TRBV11-2 and TRBJ2-3; no reliable D call. The CDR3 contains 14 residues. Germline V gene data show CDR1 as SGHAT and CDR2 as FQNNGV. V was clipped by 0 bases and J by 4 bases, with 8 bases between them. The CDR3 loop is CASSLDLTADTQYF. The CDR3 DNA reads TGTGCCAGCAGCTTAGATCTCACAGCAGATACGCAGTATTTT.

The chain joins TRBV12-3 or TRBV12-4 to TRBJ2-3; D possibly corresponds to TRBD2 (6 bases). The CDR3 totals 13 residues. The V end lost 5 bases, the J end lost 6 bases, and 12 bases lay between the germline ends. The CDR3 protein is CASSTNGGDTQYF. The CDR3 DNA reads as TGTGCCAGCAGTACAAACGGAGGGGATACGCAGTATTTT.

This chain joins TRBV3-1 (or the pseudogene TRBV3-2) and TRBJ2-3; D possibly corresponds to TRBD1 (5 bases). The V gene lost 2 bases and the J gene lost 3 bases, with 12 bases spanning the gap. Germline CDR1 reads LGHDT; CDR2 reads YNNKEL (reference sequence). The CDR3 consists of 15 residues. CDR3 residues: CASSQRAGKTDTQYF. The CDR3 DNA reads TGTGCCAGCAGCCAAAGGGCAGGGAAGACAGATACGCAGTATTTT.

The rearrangement uses TRBV7-3 and TRBJ1-2, with D possibly TRBD1 on 5 matching bases. Germline loops: CDR1 SGHTA, CDR2 FQGTGA. The CDR3 length is 13 residues. Deletions cut 4 bases from V and 3 bases from J, with 9 bases between. The CDR3 DNA reads as TGTGCCAGCAGCTCCGAGACAGACTATGGCTACACCTTC. The encoded protein is CASSSETDYGYTF.

This clone was recorded a few times. The junction differs from germline at one of its ends, possibly a read error. V is TRBV7-9 and J is TRBJ1-6; 10 bases match TRBD1. Germline V gene lookup returns CDR1 SEHNR and CDR2 FQNEAQ (reference sequence). This CDR3 has 19 residues. The CDR3 DNA reads as TGTGCCAGCACCTCAAGGGGACAGGGGATCTACTCCGATAATTCACCCCTCCACTTT. As protein: CASTSRGQGIYSDNSPLHF.

This clone came up a few times. The chain couples TRBV5-1 to TRBJ2-7; D is perhaps TRBD1 (6 bases). Per germline, CDR1 SGHRS and CDR2 YFSETQ. This CDR3 has 17 amino acids. V was pared by 6 bases and J by 2 bases, with 24 bases between. CDR3 DNA sequence: TGCGCCAGCACCCCTCACCGACAGGCCCCTGTCACCTACGAGCAGTACGTC. Translation gives CASTPHRQAPVTYEQYV.